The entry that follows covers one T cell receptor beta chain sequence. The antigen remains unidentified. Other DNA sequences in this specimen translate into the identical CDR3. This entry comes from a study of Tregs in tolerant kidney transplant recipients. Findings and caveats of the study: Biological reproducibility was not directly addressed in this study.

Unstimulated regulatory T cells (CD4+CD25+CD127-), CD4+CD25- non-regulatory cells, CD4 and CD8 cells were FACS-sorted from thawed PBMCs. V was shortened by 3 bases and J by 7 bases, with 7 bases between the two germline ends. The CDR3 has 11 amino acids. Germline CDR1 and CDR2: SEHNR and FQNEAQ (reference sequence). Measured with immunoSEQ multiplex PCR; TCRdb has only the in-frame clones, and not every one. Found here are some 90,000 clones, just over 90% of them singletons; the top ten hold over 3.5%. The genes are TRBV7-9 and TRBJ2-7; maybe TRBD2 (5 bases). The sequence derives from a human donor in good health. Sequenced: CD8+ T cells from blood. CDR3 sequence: CASSFSGEQYF. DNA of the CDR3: TGTGCCAGCAGCTTTTCGGGGGAGCAGTACTTC.